This T cell receptor (beta chain) was observed in a study of blood T cells in healthy people across ages. Through a sample-barcoded 5' primer and a J-beta primer mix, a second PCR was run for roughly 7 to 11 cycles. TCRdb used MiXCR to reprocess the 5' RACE reads, holding one entry per CDR3 protein. The table lists approximately 1,000,000 distinct CDR3 sequences, roughly two fifths of them singletons, with under 15% in the top ten. Germline CDR1 reads SEHNR; CDR2 reads FQNEAQ (reference sequence). V dropped 2 bases and J dropped 0 bases, with 11 bases sitting between them. This CDR3 is 16 amino acids long.

The sequencing sample was made of blood. The source of this sequence is a man between 18 and 29 years old in good health. The J gene is TRBJ2-4, the V gene TRBV7-9, with D unclear. The CDR3 DNA reads as TGTGCCAGCAGCTTACCCTCGAGGCCAGCCAAAAACATTCAGTACTTC. Encoded protein: CASSLPSRPAKNIQYF.